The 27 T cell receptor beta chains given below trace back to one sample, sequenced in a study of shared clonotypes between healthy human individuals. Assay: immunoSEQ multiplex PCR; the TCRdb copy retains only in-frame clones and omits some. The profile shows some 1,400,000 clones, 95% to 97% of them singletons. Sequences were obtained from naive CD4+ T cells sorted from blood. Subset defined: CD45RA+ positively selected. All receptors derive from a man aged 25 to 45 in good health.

CDR3 protein: CASSKGPGTYNEQFF. The CDR3 DNA sequence: TGTGCCAGCAGCAAGGGACCAGGCACCTACAATGAGCAGTTCTTC. The chain employs TRBV7-7 and TRBJ2-1, with D perhaps assigned TRBD1 or TRBD2 (5 bases each). Germline CDR1 is SSHAT and CDR2 is FNYEAQ (reference sequence). The CDR3 consists of 15 residues. Trimming pared 5 bases from V and 2 bases from J, leaving 13 bases between.

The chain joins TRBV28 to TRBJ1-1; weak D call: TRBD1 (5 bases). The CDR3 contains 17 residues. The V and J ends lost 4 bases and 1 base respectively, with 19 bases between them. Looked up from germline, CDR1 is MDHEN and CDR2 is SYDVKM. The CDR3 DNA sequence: TGTGCCAGCAGTTCACCGGGGGTTGGGATTAGGAACACTGAAGCTTTCTTT. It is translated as CASSSPGVGIRNTEAFF. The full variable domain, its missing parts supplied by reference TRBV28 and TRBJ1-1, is DVKVTQSSRYLVKRTGEKVFLECVQDMDHENMFWYRQDPGLGLRLIYFSYDVKMKEKGDIPEGYSVSREKKERFSLILESASTNQTSMYLCASSSPGVGIRNTEAFFGQGTRLTVV.

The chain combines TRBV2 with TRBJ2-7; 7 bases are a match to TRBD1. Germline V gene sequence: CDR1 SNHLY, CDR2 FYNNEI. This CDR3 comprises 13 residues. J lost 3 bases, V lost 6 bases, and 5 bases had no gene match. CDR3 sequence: CASRGQGDYEQYF. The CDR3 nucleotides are TGTGCCAGCAGAGGCCAGGGGGACTACGAGCAGTACTTC.

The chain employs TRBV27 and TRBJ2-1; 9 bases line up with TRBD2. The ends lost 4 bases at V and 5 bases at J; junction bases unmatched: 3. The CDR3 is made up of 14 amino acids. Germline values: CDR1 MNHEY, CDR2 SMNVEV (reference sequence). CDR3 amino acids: CASSSGLAHNEQFF. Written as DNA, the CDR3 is TGTGCCAGCAGTTCGGGACTAGCACACAATGAGCAGTTCTTC.

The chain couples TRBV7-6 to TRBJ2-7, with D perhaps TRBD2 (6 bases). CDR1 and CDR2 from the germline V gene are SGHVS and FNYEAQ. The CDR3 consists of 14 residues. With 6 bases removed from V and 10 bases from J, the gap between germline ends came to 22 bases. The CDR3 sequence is CASSREPGTSRQYF. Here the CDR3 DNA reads TGTGCCAGCAGTCGTGAACCCGGGACTTCACGACAGTACTTC. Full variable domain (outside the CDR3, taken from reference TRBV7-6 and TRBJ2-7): GAGVSQSPRYKVTKRGQDVALRCDPISGHVSLYWYRQALGQGPEFLTYFNYEAQQDKSGLPNDRFSAERPEGSISTLTIQRTEQRDSAMYRCASSREPGTSRQYFGPGTRLTVT.

The CDR3, as DNA: TGTGCCAGCAGCCCCTGGGGGCGGGGAGGGACCTACAATGAGCAGTTCTTC. Translating gives CASSPWGRGGTYNEQFF. The chain carries TRBV28 and TRBJ2-1; D is possibly TRBD2 (7 bases). The CDR3 extends over 17 amino acids. CDR1 MDHEN and CDR2 SYDVKM come from the germline V gene. V was clipped by 6 bases and J by 2 bases, with 20 bases between them.

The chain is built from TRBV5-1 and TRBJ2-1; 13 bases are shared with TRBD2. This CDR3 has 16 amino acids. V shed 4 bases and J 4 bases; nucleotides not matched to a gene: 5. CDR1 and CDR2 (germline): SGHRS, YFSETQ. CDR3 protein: CASSTRLAGGYNEQFF. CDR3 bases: TGCGCCAGCAGCACTCGACTAGCGGGAGGTTACAATGAGCAGTTCTTC.

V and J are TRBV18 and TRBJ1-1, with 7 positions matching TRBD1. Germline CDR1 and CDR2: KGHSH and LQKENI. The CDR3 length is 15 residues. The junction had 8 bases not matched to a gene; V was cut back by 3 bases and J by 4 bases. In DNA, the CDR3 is TGTGCCAGCTCACCCCTAACAGGGGCCGGCACTGAAGCTTTCTTT. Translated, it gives CASSPLTGAGTEAFF.

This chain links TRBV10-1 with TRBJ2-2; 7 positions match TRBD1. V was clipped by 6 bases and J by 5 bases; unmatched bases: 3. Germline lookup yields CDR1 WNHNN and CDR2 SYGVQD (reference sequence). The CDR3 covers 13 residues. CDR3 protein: CASRGTVTGELFF. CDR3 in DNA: TGCGCCAGCAGAGGGACAGTGACCGGGGAGCTGTTTTTT.

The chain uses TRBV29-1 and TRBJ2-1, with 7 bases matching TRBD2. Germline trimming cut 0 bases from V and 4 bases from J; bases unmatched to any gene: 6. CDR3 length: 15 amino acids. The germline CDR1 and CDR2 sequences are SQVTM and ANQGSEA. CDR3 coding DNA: TGCAGCGTTGAAGATCGGCCTAGCGGTTACAATGAGCAGTTCTTC. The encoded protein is CSVEDRPSGYNEQFF.

The CDR3 coding sequence is TGTGCCAGCAGCTTAACGAGTCTAGTGGACAATGAGCAGTTCTTC. Protein product: CASSLTSLVDNEQFF. The chain uses TRBV7-3 and TRBJ2-1; no clear D. V lost 0 bases to trimming and J lost 5 bases, with 11 bases between them. The V gene's germline CDR1 is SGHTA and CDR2 FQGTGA. This CDR3 has 15 residues.

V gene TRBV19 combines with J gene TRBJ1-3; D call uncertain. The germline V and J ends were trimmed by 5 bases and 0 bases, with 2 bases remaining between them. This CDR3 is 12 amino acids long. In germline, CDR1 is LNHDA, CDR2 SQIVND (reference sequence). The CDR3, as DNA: TGTGCCAGTAGTGCCTCTGGAAACACCATATATTTT. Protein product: CASSASGNTIYF.

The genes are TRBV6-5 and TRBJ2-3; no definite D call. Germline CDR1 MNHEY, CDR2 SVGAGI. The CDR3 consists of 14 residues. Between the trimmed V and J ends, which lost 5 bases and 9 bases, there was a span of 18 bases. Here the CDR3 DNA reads TGTGCCAGCAGTGAGAGACATCTCCTTGGAACGCAGTATTTT. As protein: CASSERHLLGTQYF.

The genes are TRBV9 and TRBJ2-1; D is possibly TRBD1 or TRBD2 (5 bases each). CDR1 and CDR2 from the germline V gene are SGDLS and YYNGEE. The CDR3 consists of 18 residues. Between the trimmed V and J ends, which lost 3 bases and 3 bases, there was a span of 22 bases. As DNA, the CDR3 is TGTGCCAGCAGCGGAGGGCCCCCTTCGGGACCTTTCTACAATGAGCAGTTCTTC. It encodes CASSGGPPSGPFYNEQFF. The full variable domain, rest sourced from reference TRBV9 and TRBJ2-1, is DSGVTQTPKHLITATGQRVTLRCSPRSGDLSVYWYQQSLDQGLQFLIQYYNGEERAKGNILERFSAQQFPDLHSELNLSSLELGDSALYFCASSGGPPSGPFYNEQFFGPGTRLTVL.

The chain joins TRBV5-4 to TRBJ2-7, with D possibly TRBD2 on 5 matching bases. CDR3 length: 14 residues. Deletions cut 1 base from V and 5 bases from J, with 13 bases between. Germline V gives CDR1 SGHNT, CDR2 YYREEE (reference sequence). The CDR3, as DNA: TGTGCCAGCAGCTTGACGCGGGCGGATCACGAGCAGTACTTC. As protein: CASSLTRADHEQYF.

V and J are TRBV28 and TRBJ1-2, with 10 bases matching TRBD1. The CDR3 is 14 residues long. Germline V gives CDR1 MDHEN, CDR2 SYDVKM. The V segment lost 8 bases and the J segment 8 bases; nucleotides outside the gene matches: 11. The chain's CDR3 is CASRSGTGVGGYTF. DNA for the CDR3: TGTGCCAGCCGAAGCGGGACAGGGGTAGGCGGCTACACCTTC.

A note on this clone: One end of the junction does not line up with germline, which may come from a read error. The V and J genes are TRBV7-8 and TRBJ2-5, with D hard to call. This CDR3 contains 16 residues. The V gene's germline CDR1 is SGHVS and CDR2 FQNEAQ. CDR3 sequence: CASSLGLPNPVEPQYF. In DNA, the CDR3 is TGTGCCAGCAGCTTAGGTTTACCGAACCCCGTAGAGCCCCAGTACTTC.

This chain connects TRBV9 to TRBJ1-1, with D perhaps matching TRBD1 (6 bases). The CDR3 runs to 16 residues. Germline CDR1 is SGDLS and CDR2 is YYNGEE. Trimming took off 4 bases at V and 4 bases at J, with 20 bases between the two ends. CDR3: CASSPHSGAVGTEAFF. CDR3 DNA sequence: TGTGCCAGCAGCCCCCATTCGGGGGCCGTAGGCACTGAAGCTTTCTTT.

CDR3 sequence: CSVDRRGRQETQYF. Here the CDR3 DNA reads TGCAGCGTTGACCGAAGAGGGCGGCAAGAGACCCAGTACTTC. The genes are TRBV29-1 and TRBJ2-5; a possible D gene is TRBD2 (5 bases). The V end lost 3 bases, the J end lost 2 bases, and 13 bases lay between the germline ends. In germline, CDR1 is SQVTM, CDR2 ANQGSEA. This CDR3 comprises 14 residues.

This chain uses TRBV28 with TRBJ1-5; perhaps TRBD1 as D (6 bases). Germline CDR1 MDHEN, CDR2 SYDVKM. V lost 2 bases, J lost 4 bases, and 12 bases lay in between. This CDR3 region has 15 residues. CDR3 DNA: TGTGCCAGCAGTTTAGACAGGTGGCGGAATCAGCCCCAGCATTTT. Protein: CASSLDRWRNQPQHF.

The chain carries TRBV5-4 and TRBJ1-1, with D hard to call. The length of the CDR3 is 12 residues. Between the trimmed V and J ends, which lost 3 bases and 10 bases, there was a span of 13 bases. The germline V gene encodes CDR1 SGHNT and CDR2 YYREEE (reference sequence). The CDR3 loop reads CASSSGVQPAFF. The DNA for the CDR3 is TGTGCCAGCAGCTCCGGGGTCCAGCCAGCTTTCTTT. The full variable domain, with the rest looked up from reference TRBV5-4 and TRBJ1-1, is ETGVTQSPTHLIKTRGQQVTLRCSSQSGHNTVSWYQQALGQGPQFIFQYYREEENGRGNFPPRFSGLQFPNYSSELNVNALELDDSALYLCASSSGVQPAFFGQGTRLTVV.

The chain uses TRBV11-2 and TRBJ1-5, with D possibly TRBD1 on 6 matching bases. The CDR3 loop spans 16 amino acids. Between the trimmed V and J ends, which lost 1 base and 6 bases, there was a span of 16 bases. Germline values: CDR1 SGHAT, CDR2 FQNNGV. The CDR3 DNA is TGTGCCAGCAGCTTAGGGGGCAGGGGTGTTGTTCAGCCCCAGCATTTT. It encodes CASSLGGRGVVQPQHF.

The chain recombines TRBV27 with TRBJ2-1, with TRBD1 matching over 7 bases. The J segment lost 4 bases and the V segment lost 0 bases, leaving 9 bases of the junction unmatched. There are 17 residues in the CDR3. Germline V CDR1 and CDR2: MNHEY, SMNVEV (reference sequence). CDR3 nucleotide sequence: TGTGCCAGCAGTTTATCCCATACCGGGACAGCTTACAATGAGCAGTTCTTC. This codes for CASSLSHTGTAYNEQFF.

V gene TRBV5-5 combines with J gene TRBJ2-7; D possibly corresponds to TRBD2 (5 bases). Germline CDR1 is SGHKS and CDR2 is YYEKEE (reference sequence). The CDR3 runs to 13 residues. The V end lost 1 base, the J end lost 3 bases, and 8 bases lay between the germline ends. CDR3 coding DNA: TGTGCCAGCAGCTTGTCGGGAAACTACGAGCAGTACTTC. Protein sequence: CASSLSGNYEQYF. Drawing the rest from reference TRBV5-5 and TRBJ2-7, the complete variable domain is DAGVTQSPTHLIKTRGQQVTLRCSPISGHKSVSWYQQVLGQGPQFIFQYYEKEERGRGNFPDRFSARQFPNYSSELNVNALLLGDSALYLCASSLSGNYEQYFGPGTRLTVT.

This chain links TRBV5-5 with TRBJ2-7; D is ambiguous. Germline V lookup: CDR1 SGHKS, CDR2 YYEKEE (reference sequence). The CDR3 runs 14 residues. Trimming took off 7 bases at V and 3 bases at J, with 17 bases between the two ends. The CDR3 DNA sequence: TGTGCCAGCGGTAGACCCTCGGGCGTCTACGAGCAGTACTTC. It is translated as CASGRPSGVYEQYF. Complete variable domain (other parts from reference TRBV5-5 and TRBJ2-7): DAGVTQSPTHLIKTRGQQVTLRCSPISGHKSVSWYQQVLGQGPQFIFQYYEKEERGRGNFPDRFSARQFPNYSSELNVNALLLGDSALYLCASGRPSGVYEQYFGPGTRLTVT.

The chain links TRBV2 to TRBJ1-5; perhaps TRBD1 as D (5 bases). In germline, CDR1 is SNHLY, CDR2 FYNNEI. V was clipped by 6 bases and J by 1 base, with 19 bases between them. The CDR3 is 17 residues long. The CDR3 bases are TGTGCCAGCAGGCCCAGTACAGGCGGGGGAAGCAATCAGCCCCAGCATTTT. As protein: CASRPSTGGGSNQPQHF.

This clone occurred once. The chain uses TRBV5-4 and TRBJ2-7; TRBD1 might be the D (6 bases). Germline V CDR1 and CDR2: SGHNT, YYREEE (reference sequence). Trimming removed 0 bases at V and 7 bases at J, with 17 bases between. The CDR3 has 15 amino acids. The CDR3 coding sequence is TGTGCCAGCAGCTTGGGTACGGCAGGGGTAAGGGAGCAGTACTTC. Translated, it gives CASSLGTAGVREQYF.